Sequencing of this TCR beta chain was carried out in a study of chemoradiotherapy in HPV16-positive cancers. This clone showed up just once. Its antigen is unknown. Trimming took 2 bases from V and 2 from J, leaving 11 bases between them. The length of the CDR3 is 15 residues. Germline V gene data show CDR1 as MNHNS and CDR2 as SASEGT. The table came from immunoSEQ multiplex PCR; TCRdb's copy has only in-frame clones and leaves some out. The sample yields 1,500 to 2,000 clones, about nine tenths seen once. Over chemoradiotherapy, repertoires were sampled more than once. Points from the study as a whole: Better recurrence-free survival went with HPV-responsive T-cell expansion in HPV16-positive patients. Non-HPV-specific T cells did not expand in tumors during treatment, whereas candidate HPV-specific clones and E7-related motifs did.

The receptor comes from a human donor with HPV-associated anogenital cancer. This chain links TRBV6-1 with TRBJ2-3; weak D call: TRBD2 (7 bases). The specimen comprised tumor tissue, sampled from a patient who underwent chemoradiotherapy. Written as DNA, the CDR3 is TGTGCCAGCAGTGAACTGGCGGGGGCCACAGATACGCAGTATTTT. The encoded protein is CASSELAGATDTQYF.